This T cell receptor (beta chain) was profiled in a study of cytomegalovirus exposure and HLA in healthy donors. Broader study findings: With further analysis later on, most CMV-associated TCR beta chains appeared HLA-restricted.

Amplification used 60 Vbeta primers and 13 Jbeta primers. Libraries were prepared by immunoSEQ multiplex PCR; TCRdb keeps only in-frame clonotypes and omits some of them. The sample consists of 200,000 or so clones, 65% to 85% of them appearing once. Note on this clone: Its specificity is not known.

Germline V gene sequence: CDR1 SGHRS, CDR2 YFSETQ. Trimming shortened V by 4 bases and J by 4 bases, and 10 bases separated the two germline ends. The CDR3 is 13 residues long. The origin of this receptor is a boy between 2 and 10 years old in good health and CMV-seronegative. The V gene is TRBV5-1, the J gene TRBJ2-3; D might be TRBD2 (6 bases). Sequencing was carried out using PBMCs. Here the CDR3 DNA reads TGCGCCAGCAGCGGGAGGCGGGCAGATACGCAGTATTTT. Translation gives CASSGRRADTQYF.